This T cell receptor (beta chain) was identified in a study of neoadjuvant anti-PD-1 for oral cavity cancer. Turning to the study itself: Patients without progression received a fourth nivolumab dose around day 43, then surgical resection on days 50-56.

In germline, CDR1 is LNHDA, CDR2 SQIVND (reference sequence). The CDR3 is made up of 14 amino acids. The ends were cut back, 1 base at V and 4 bases at J, with 10 bases in the middle. General observations from the study: Non-responders to neoadjuvant nivolumab had significantly more clonal PBMC T cells than responders.

Six replicates per PBMC sample, mostly from 400 to 500 ng of genomic DNA. Here immunoSEQ multiplex PCR was the method, and the copy in TCRdb shows in-frame clones only, minus some. The data hold about 14,000 clones, with roughly 70% observed a single time. In its sample, this clone was seen a few times. The antigen remains undetermined. This receptor was identified in a person aged 35-79 years with oral cavity squamous cell carcinoma. This specimen was PBMCs, taken before nivolumab (anti-PD-1) treatment. The chain is built from TRBV19 and TRBJ1-1, with no clear D. CDR3 sequence (DNA): TGTGCCAGTAGTATAGGGGTGTTGGGCACTGAAGCTTTCTTT. Protein product: CASSIGVLGTEAFF.